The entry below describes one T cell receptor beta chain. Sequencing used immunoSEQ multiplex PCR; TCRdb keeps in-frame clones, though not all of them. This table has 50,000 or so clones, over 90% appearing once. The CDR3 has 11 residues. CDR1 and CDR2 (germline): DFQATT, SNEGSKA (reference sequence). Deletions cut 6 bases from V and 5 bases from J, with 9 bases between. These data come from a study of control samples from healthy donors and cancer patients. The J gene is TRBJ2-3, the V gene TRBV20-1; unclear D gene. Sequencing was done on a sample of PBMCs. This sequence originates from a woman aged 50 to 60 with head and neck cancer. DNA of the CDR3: TGCAGTGCCCTCTGGGGAGATACGCAGTATTTT. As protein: CSALWGDTQYF.